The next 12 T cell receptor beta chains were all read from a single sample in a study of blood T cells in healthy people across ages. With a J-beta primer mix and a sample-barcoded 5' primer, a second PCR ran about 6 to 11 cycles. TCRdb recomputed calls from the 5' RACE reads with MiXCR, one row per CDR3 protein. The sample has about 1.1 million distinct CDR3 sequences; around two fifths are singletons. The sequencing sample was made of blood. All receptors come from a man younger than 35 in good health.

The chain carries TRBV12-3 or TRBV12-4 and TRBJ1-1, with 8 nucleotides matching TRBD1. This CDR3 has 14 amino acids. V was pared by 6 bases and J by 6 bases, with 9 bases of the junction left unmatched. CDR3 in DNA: TGTGCCAGCAGCCCCAACAGGGGGTTGTCTGAAGCTTTCTTT. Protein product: CASSPNRGLSEAFF.

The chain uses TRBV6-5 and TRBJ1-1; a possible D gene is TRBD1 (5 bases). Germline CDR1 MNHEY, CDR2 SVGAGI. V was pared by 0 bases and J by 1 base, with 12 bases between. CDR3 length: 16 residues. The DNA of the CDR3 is TGTGCCAGCAGTTACTCCGCCGGGACGGAGAACACTGAAGCTTTCTTT. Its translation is CASSYSAGTENTEAFF.

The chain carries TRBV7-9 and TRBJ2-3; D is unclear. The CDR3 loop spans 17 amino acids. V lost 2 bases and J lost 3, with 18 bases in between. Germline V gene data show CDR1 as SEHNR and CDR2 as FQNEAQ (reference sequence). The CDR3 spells CASSLQPGLVFTDTQYF. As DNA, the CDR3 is TGTGCCAGCAGCTTACAGCCGGGTCTGGTTTTTACAGATACGCAGTATTTT. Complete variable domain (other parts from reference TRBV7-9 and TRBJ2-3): DTGVSQNPRHKITKRGQNVTFRCDPISEHNRLYWYRQTLGQGPEFLTYFQNEAQLEKSRLLSDRFSAERPKGSFSTLEIQRTEQGDSAMYLCASSLQPGLVFTDTQYFGPGTRLTVL.

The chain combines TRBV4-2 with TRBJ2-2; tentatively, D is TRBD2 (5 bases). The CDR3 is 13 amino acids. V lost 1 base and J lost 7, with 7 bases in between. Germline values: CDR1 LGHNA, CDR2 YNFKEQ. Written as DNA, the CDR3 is TGTGCCAGCAGCCAAGGGGAGTTCGGGGAGCTGTTTTTT. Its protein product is CASSQGEFGELFF.

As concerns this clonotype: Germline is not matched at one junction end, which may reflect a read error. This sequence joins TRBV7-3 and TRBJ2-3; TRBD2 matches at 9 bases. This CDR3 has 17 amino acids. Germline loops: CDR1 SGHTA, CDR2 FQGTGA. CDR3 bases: TGTGCCAGCAGCTTAAAGACATCCGGGACTAGCAGAGATACGCAGTATTTT. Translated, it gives CASSLKTSGTSRDTQYF.

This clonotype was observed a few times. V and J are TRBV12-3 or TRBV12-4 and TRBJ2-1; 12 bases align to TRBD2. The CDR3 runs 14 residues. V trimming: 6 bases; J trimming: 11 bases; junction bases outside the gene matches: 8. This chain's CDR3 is CASRSTSGGPQQFF. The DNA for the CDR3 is TGTGCCAGCAGGTCGACTAGCGGGGGACCGCAGCAGTTCTTC.

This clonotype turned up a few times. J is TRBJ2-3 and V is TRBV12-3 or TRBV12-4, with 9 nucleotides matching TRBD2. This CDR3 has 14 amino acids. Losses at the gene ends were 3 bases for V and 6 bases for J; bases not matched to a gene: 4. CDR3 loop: CASSFSGGMDTQYF. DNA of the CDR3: TGTGCCAGCAGTTTCAGCGGGGGGATGGATACGCAGTATTTT.

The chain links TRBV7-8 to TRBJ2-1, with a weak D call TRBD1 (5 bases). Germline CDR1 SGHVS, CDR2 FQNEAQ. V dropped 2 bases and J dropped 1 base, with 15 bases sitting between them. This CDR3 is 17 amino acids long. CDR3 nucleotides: TGTGCCAGCAGCTTATCCCCGGCCAAGGGGTCCTACAATGAGCAGTTCTTC. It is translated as CASSLSPAKGSYNEQFF.

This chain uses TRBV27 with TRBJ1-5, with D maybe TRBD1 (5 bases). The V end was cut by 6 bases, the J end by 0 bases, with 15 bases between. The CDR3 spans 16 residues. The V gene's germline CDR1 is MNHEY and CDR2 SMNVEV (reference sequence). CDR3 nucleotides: TGTGCCAGCAGCAAAACCCAGGGCCCTAGCAATCAGCCCCAGCATTTT. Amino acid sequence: CASSKTQGPSNQPQHF.

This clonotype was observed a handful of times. The CDR3 sequence is CASSLGTGTVTDTQYF. The CDR3 nucleotides read TGTGCCAGCAGCTTAGGGACCGGGACAGTCACAGATACGCAGTATTTT. V gene TRBV7-9 combines with J gene TRBJ2-3, with 7 nucleotides matching TRBD1. Trimming at V came to 1 base and at J to 2 bases, leaving 6 bases not matched to a gene. This CDR3 spans 16 amino acids. CDR1 SEHNR and CDR2 FQNEAQ come from the germline V gene (reference sequence).

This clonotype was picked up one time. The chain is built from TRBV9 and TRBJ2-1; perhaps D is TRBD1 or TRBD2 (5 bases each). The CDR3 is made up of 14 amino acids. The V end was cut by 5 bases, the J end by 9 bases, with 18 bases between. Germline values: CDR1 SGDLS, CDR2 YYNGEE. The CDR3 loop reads CASRAQAQAGEQFF. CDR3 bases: TGTGCCAGCAGAGCACAGGCCCAGGCGGGTGAGCAGTTCTTC.

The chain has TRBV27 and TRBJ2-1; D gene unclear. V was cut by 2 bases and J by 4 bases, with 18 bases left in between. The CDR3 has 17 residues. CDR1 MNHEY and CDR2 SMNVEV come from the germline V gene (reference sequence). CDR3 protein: CASSLGRFNLGYNEQFF. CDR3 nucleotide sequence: TGTGCCAGCAGTTTAGGTCGGTTCAACCTTGGATACAATGAGCAGTTCTTC.